This T cell receptor (beta chain) was obtained from a study of cytomegalovirus exposure and HLA in healthy donors. Primers included in the PCR were 60 Vbeta and 13 Jbeta primers. The protocol was immunoSEQ multiplex PCR, while the TCRdb copy is restricted to in-frame clones and leaves out a portion. Counted here are approximately 69,000 clones, 60% to 75% occurring once; the ten biggest clones make up about 20%. The CDR3 spans 15 residues. Trimming stripped 5 bases from V and 0 bases from J, with 13 bases between. Germline lookup yields CDR1 MNHEY and CDR2 SMNVEV (reference sequence). Study results and caveats: HLA-A and HLA-B allele assignments for most subjects were reportedly predicted accurately using TCR beta sequences.

As to this clone: Its antigen is as yet unknown.

This TCR came from a man in his forties or fifties in good health and CMV-seropositive. The sample taken for sequencing was PBMCs. V and J are TRBV27 and TRBJ1-1, with D maybe TRBD1 (5 bases). CDR3 residues: CASSPPGVLNTEAFF. CDR3 in DNA: TGTGCCAGCAGTCCCCCGGGGGTTCTGAACACTGAAGCTTTCTTT.